This TCR beta chain originates from a study of blood T cell repertoires in COVID-19. Study in general: Samples representing acute and convalescent COVID-19 were sourced from the United States, Italy and Spain. Sources were T cells, B-cell-depleted T cells, or PBMCs; the material itself was cDNA or gDNA.

Authors' data handling: The assay estimated nucleated cells by amplifying reference gene primers. Method: immunoSEQ multiplex PCR; TCRdb's copy keeps in-frame clones and lacks some. V and J calls and clone size are given by that table; D and trimming were obtained from the DNA. The sample has some 150,000 clones; 80% to 90% are singletons. The V gene lost 4 bases and the J gene lost 1 base, with 5 bases spanning the gap. The CDR3 loop spans 14 amino acids. Per the germline V gene, CDR1 is KGHSH and CDR2 is LQKENI. Sequenced material: peripheral blood. The rearrangement uses TRBV18 and TRBJ2-6; TRBD1 might be the D (5 bases). The TCR originated in a man between 65 and 79 years old with acute or convalescent COVID-19. In DNA form, the CDR3 reads TGTGCCAGCTCACAGGGGTCTGGGGCCAACGTCCTGACTTTC. Amino acid sequence: CASSQGSGANVLTF.